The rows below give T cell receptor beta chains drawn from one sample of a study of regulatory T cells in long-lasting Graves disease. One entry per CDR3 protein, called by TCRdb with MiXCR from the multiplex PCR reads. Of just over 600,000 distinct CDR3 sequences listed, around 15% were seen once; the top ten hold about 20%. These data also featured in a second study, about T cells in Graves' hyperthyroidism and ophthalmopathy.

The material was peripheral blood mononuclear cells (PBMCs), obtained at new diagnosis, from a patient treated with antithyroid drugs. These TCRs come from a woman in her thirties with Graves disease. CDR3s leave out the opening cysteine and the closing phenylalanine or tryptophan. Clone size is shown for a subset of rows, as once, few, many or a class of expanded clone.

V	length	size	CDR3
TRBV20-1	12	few	SAPDSSYNSPLH
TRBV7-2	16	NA	ASSRTGTSVRNTGELF
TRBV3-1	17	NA	ASSLKLAGGGWRAETQY
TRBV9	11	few	ASSAPAGTLQY
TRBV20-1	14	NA	SARDQGGVSGNTIY
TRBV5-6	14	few	ASSLRTTASNQPQH
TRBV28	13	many	ASSFNQGVIHEQY
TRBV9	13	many	ASSVRGTNNSPLH
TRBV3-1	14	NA	ASSQGGTAVADMQY
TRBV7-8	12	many	ASSAQRNNQPQH
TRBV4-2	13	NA	ASSLGEQLNTEAF
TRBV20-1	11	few	SARTGGTGELF
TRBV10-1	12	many	ASSSNSGSGEQY
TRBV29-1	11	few	SVELGNTGELF
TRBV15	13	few	ATSRGGALSNEQF
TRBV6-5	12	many	ASSYSRGPETQY
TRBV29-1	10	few	SVEDRVDEQL
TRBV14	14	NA	ASSQGGSFSGNTIY
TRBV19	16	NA	ASRPPVGHDNSGNTIY
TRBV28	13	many	ASSLIGLGDNEQF
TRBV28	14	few	ASSLAGPLSGNTIY
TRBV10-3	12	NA	AISEEGAVTEAF
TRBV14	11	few	ASSQGAIETQY
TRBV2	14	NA	ASSEALRMNTGELF
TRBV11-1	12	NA	ASSRDRGASPLH
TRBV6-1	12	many	ASKWGVNTDTQY
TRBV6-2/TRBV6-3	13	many	ASTTGASSNEKLF
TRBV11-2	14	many	ASSLGRGSGADTQY
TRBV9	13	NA	ASNRRGRAQETQY